This entry features one T cell receptor beta chain sequence. What this receptor recognizes is not known. No base quality information exists; no much larger clone differs at one position. At diagnosis, peripheral blood, uninvolved tumor-adjacent lung and tumor were collected and were preserved as a mix of fresh-frozen and FFPE material. For TCR repertoire profiling, blood samples were analyzed in the form of peripheral blood mononuclear cells. The data were obtained in a study of T cells in localized non-small cell lung cancer (dated by TCRdb to the early 2020s). The study in broad terms: The study examined T cell repertoires in 200 to 250 patients with early-stage NSCLC and compared tumors with uninvolved tumor-adjacent lungs. The cohort was made up of around 250 treatment-naive NSCLC patients whose localized lung tumors had been resected. The mean age of the NSCLC patients was 60 to 85 years, with approximately 130 men and 85 to 110 women. What the work shows at the level of the full study, not this receptor alone: Higher T cell density in blood was associated with longer overall survival, whereas higher clonality in adjacent lung was associated with shorter survival. Because the study design was exploratory, TCR variables were selected using unadjusted p-values without false-discovery rate correction. A median of 57 of the top 100 tumor clones turned up in the paired uninvolved adjacent lung, and 25 to 30 of those clones also ranked among the top 100 of that same adjacent lung. Uninvolved tumor-adjacent lung showed the highest T cell clonality, higher than tumor, which suggests more focused antigenic responses in the uninvolved tumor-adjacent lung. Because multi-region tumor sequencing was not done, intratumor heterogeneity could not be ruled out.

TCR beta CDR3 regions were sequenced from DNA using the immunoSEQ Assay. From the authors' description of their analysis: To compute T cell density, TCR beta template counts were normalized to usable DNA, which was estimated by amplifying housekeeping genes. Richness was estimated with the preseqR package, extrapolating to 400,000 templates for PBMC samples and 120,000 templates for tissue samples. Clonality was calculated as one minus Pielou's evenness. To identify tissue-enriched TCRs, differential abundance testing was run on productive amino-acid clonotypes with a minimum total count of 5 and an alpha of 0.1. The Jaccard Index and the Morisita Overlap Index were used to quantify repertoire overlap between compartments. GLIPH grouped TCR beta CDR3s together with public tetramer-defined viral CDR3s, and a viral motif had to include at least three viral sequences and show V-gene enrichment. The table comes from immuneACCESS by way of TCRdb, which keeps in-frame sequences with V and J called. Part of the clones is missing from these tables; in studies checked, under half for an unresolved V gene and the rest for unknown reasons. D and trimming come from the DNA, and the V and J calls and clone size come from that table. In this sample the table shows fewer than 20,000 clones, approximately 84% of which occur a single time. The ten top clones hold approximately 20% of the sample.

The clonotype was recovered from a male donor older than 55 with stage I lung adenocarcinoma. Specimen: peripheral blood, collected before any cancer treatment.

The sequenced DNA is TGCGCCAGCAGCTTAGGACAGGGGGGTACGAATGAGCAGTTCTTC. It codes for CASSLGQGGTNEQFF. The chain is assembled from TRBV4-3 and TRBJ2-1; 10 nucleotides in the junction match TRBD1. V lost 5 bases and J lost 7 bases, and the count of bases not matched to a germline gene is 8. The germline V gene supplies CDR1 LGHNA and CDR2 YSLEER. The CDR3, from cysteine to phenylalanine, totals 15 residues. The kept DNA is CDR3 alone, 45 bases in frame from the first base.